This entry lists 19 T cell receptor beta chains sequenced from one sample in a study of T cell changes during pregnancy in multiple sclerosis (dated by TCRdb to between 2017 and 2020). Library construction relied on the immunoSEQ multiplex PCR assay. The immuneACCESS repertoire file appears here via TCRdb, limited to in-frame rearrangements. These files lack a portion of the clones; in checked studies, under half of the deficit traces to unresolved V genes, and the cause of the others is not known. Present in this sample are some 74,000 clones, roughly 92% of which were seen just once. The top ten clones comprise approximately 2.2% of the sample. The sequencing here drew on peripheral blood, taken before pregnancy. All receptors derive from a female donor with multiple sclerosis, enrolled in a pregnancy study.

This clone appeared a single time. This chain links TRBV7-3 with TRBJ2-2; 8 bases are shared with TRBD2. The CDR3 is 15 residues long. Per germline, CDR1 SGHTA and CDR2 FQGTGA. V shed 5 bases and J 6 bases; nucleotides not matched to a gene: 8. As DNA, the CDR3 is TGTGCCAGCAGCCCAGGACTAGCCCCTCCCGGGGAGCTGTTTTTT. Amino acids: CASSPGLAPPGELFF.

V and J are TRBV28 and TRBJ1-3; D possibly corresponds to TRBD1 (6 bases). Per the germline V gene, CDR1 is MDHEN and CDR2 is SYDVKM. The CDR3 loop spans 15 amino acids. V lost 4 bases and J lost 0, with 10 bases in between. The CDR3 loop reads CASSSQGNSGNTIYF. The CDR3 nucleotides are TGTGCCAGCAGTTCACAGGGAAACTCTGGAAACACCATATATTTT.

This chain links TRBV30 with TRBJ1-1; D is perhaps TRBD1 (5 bases). The CDR3 runs 15 residues. Between the trimmed V and J ends, which lost 1 base and 1 base, there was a span of 13 bases. Looked up from germline, CDR1 is GTSNPN and CDR2 is SVGIG (reference sequence). Here the CDR3 reads CAWSGGLGANTEAFF. The CDR3 DNA sequence: TGTGCCTGGAGTGGTGGCCTTGGGGCGAACACTGAAGCTTTCTTT.

The chain uses TRBV5-1 and TRBJ2-7, with TRBD2 matching over 14 bases. The CDR3 contains 15 residues. Looked up from germline, CDR1 is SGHRS and CDR2 is YFSETQ. The trim removed 1 base at V and 4 bases at J, leaving 1 base unmatched. CDR3 sequence reads: CASSLRTSGRYEQYF. The CDR3 DNA sequence: TGCGCCAGCAGCTTGCGGACTAGCGGGAGGTACGAGCAGTACTTC.

The rearrangement uses TRBV2 and TRBJ2-1; TRBD2 matches 7 bases. Germline V lookup: CDR1 SNHLY, CDR2 FYNNEI. This CDR3 is built from 13 residues. V lost 11 bases, J lost 10 bases, and 14 bases stayed unmatched. The CDR3 sequence: CASSGDLSREQFF. The CDR3 region has the DNA TGTGCCTCGAGCGGGGACCTCTCTAGAGAGCAGTTCTTC.

The chain uses TRBV4-3 and TRBJ2-1; 9 nucleotides match TRBD1. Germline CDR1 reads LGHNA; CDR2 reads YSLEER. J was trimmed by 10 bases and V by 4 bases; bases with no gene match: 2. The CDR3 has 12 amino acids. DNA for the CDR3: TGCGCCAGCAGCCTAACAGGGGGCGAGCAGTTCTTC. Translating it yields CASSLTGGEQFF.

The rearrangement uses TRBV5-1 and TRBJ1-1, with a weak D call TRBD1 (6 bases). The ends were cut back, 4 bases at V and 1 base at J, with 11 bases in the middle. The CDR3 has 14 residues. CDR1 and CDR2 (germline): SGHRS, YFSETQ. This CDR3 is CASSVGQPNTEAFF. The CDR3 DNA reads as TGCGCCAGCAGCGTAGGACAGCCGAACACTGAAGCTTTCTTT.

The CDR3: CASRDTSGQETQYF. The CDR3 DNA follows: TGCGCCAGCAGGGACACTAGCGGGCAAGAGACCCAGTACTTC. The chain uses TRBV5-1 and TRBJ2-5; 9 bases are shared with TRBD2. The germline V gene encodes CDR1 SGHRS and CDR2 YFSETQ. The CDR3 is made up of 14 amino acids. Trimming took 5 bases from V and 2 from J; bases not matched to a gene: 4.

The chain carries TRBV7-9 and TRBJ2-7; weak D call: TRBD2 (5 bases). In germline, CDR1 is SEHNR, CDR2 FQNEAQ (reference sequence). V lost 5 bases and J lost 2, with 10 bases in between. The CDR3 has 13 amino acids. The DNA for the CDR3 is TGTGCCAGCAGCCGGACTGCAGCCTACGAGCAGTACTTC. Translating it yields CASSRTAAYEQYF.

The rearrangement uses TRBV7-9 and TRBJ1-2; TRBD1 is a possible D gene (5 bases). Trimming removed 2 bases at V and 11 bases at J, with 12 bases between. Germline values: CDR1 SEHNR, CDR2 FQNEAQ (reference sequence). CDR3 size: 12 residues. This chain's CDR3 is CASSLWGSGYTF. The CDR3 DNA reads TGTGCCAGCAGCTTATGGGGCTCTGGGTACACCTTC. Variable domain in full (rest from reference TRBV7-9 and TRBJ1-2): DTGVSQNPRHKITKRGQNVTFRCDPISEHNRLYWYRQTLGQGPEFLTYFQNEAQLEKSRLLSDRFSAERPKGSFSTLEIQRTEQGDSAMYLCASSLWGSGYTFGSGTRLTVV.

The chain has TRBV14 and TRBJ2-2, with 10 nucleotides matching TRBD1. This CDR3 contains 15 residues. Trimming cost V 4 bases and J 5 bases; bases outside gene matches: 4. Germline CDR1 and CDR2: SGHDN and FVKESK. The CDR3 DNA is TGTGCCAGCAGCCCCTGGACAGGGGGTACCGGGGAGCTGTTTTTT. Translation: CASSPWTGGTGELFF.

V usage is TRBV29-1 and J usage is TRBJ2-1; 8 positions match TRBD2. This CDR3 is built from 13 residues. The V segment lost 4 bases and the J segment 4 bases; nucleotides outside the gene matches: 3. Germline CDR1 and CDR2: SQVTM and ANQGSEA. CDR3 loop: CSVGGGRYNEQFF. CDR3 bases: TGCAGCGTTGGCGGCGGGAGGTACAATGAGCAGTTCTTC.

CDR3 sequence (DNA): TGTGCCAGCCTATCGGGAGGCTCCTACAATGAGCAGTTCTTC. Its translation: CASLSGGSYNEQFF. The J gene is TRBJ2-1, the V gene TRBV7-2; 7 positions agree with TRBD2. The CDR3 has 14 amino acids. After removal of 8 bases from V and 0 bases from J, the junction contained 4 bases not matched to a gene. In germline, CDR1 is SGHTA, CDR2 FQGNSA.

A word on this clone: Germline is not matched at one junction end, which may reflect a read error. This chain links TRBV7-2 with TRBJ2-7, with D tentatively TRBD2 (6 bases). Germline assignment: CDR1 SGHTA and CDR2 FQGNSA. This CDR3 is built from 15 residues. CDR3 sequence reads: CASSPRTPTSGDSSF. The CDR3 DNA follows: TGTGCCAGCAGCCCCCGCACTCCGACGAGTGGGGACTCGTCCTTC.

This clone was picked up one time. The rearrangement uses TRBV11-3 and TRBJ2-2; 9 bases agree with TRBD2. The CDR3 spans 15 residues. Germline CDR1 is SGHNT and CDR2 is YENEEA. V lost 3 bases, J lost 5 bases, and 4 bases stayed unmatched. The CDR3: CASSFSGSGTGELFF. CDR3 nucleotides: TGTGCCAGCAGCTTTAGCGGGAGTGGGACCGGGGAGCTGTTTTTT.

CDR3 nucleotides: TGTGCCAGCAGTGAAACGAGGACGGGGGGAACACTGTTTTTT. It encodes CASSETRTGGTLFF. V is TRBV6-1 and J is TRBJ1-4, with D maybe TRBD1 (5 bases). Germline V gene data show CDR1 as MNHNS and CDR2 as SASEGT. V lost 2 bases and J lost 13, with 17 bases in between. The CDR3 runs to 14 residues.

The chain has TRBV28 and TRBJ2-6; D is unclear. With 2 bases removed from V and 2 bases from J, the gap between germline ends came to 7 bases. The CDR3 covers 15 residues. CDR1 and CDR2 (germline): MDHEN, SYDVKM. The CDR3 is CASSLAVAGANVLTF. In nucleotides, the CDR3 is TGTGCCAGCAGTTTAGCGGTAGCTGGGGCCAACGTCCTGACTTTC.

This clone was seen ten or more times. The V call is TRBV7-6, the J call TRBJ1-1; D is unclear. The CDR3 totals 17 residues. With 1 base removed from V and 3 bases from J, the gap between germline ends came to 18 bases. Germline assignment: CDR1 SGHVS and CDR2 FNYEAQ. The CDR3: CASSLVYKGSRDTEAFF. CDR3 in DNA: TGTGCCAGCAGCTTAGTCTATAAAGGGAGTAGGGACACTGAAGCTTTCTTT.

The chain joins TRBV6-1 to TRBJ2-7; D is possibly TRBD1 (6 bases). The CDR3 sequence is 14 residues long. Germline loops: CDR1 MNHNS, CDR2 SASEGT. Trimming pared 3 bases from V and 1 base from J, leaving 10 bases between. CDR3 bases: TGTGCCAGCAGTGAGAGCAGGGGATCCTACGAGCAGTACTTC. Its protein is CASSESRGSYEQYF.